This TCR beta chain was sequenced for a study of blood T cell repertoires in COVID-19. The overall study: Samples of COVID-19 (acute and convalescent) were obtained from the United States, Italy and Spain. PBMCs, B-cell-depleted T cells, or T cells provided the cDNA or gDNA that made up the material.

CDR3 length: 14 amino acids. CDR1 and CDR2 (germline): MNHEY, SMNVEV (reference sequence). V was clipped by 6 bases and J by 3 bases, with 13 bases between them. Authors' data handling: Using reference gene primer amplification, nucleated cell counts were estimated. TCRdb's copy holds only in-frame clones and misses some; the assay was immunoSEQ multiplex PCR. The DNA gave D and trimming, while V, J and clone size come from that table. The sample consists of about 380,000 clones, 90% of them appearing once. Material for sequencing was peripheral blood. This clonotype originated in a man aged 18 to 30 with active or convalescent COVID-19. The V call is TRBV27, the J call TRBJ2-3; TRBD2 is a possible D gene (6 bases). The CDR3 spells CASRREVRTDTQYF. DNA for the CDR3: TGTGCCAGCAGGAGGGAGGTGAGGACAGATACGCAGTATTTT.